These 5 T cell receptor beta chains originate from one sample sequenced in a study of molecular identifiers for immune sequencing clone quantification. TCRdb re-called the PCR reads with MiXCR, one entry per CDR3 protein. Of approximately 680,000 distinct CDR3 sequences in the sample, about 25% were seen once. The sequenced material came from naive CD8+ T cells from blood, with Jurkat cell RNA spiked in. Subset in this sample: FACS-sorted CD8+CD4-CCR7+CD45RA+ naive T cells. These receptors were taken from a human donor in good health. Some libraries in this study had Jurkat cell RNA spiked in.

In its sample, this clonotype was seen a few times. The chain recombines TRBV10-3 with TRBJ2-1; TRBD2 matches at 10 bases. CDR1 ENHRY and CDR2 SYGVKD come from the germline V gene. The length of the CDR3 is 16 residues. With V trimmed by 3 bases and J by 8 bases, 10 bases remained unmatched. CDR3 residues: CAISDFEAGGGDEQFF. In nucleotides, the CDR3 is TGTGCCATCAGTGACTTCGAAGCGGGAGGGGGCGATGAGCAGTTCTTC.

This clonotype was counted only a few times. The chain links TRBV24-1 to TRBJ2-1; D is possibly TRBD1 or TRBD2 (6 bases each). Germline V gives CDR1 KGHDR, CDR2 SFDVKD. This CDR3 spans 17 amino acids. V dropped 8 bases and J dropped 4 bases, with 23 bases sitting between them. The CDR3 region has the DNA TGTGCCACCACCGAAGGAGGGGGACCAGACGGATACAATGAGCAGTTCTTC. It specifies CATTEGGGPDGYNEQFF.

This clonotype occurred a few times. Here the CDR3 omits its conserved ending phenylalanine or tryptophan, so a read error is the likely source. The gene calls are TRBV3-1 and TRBJ2-3; the match to TRBD1 covers 9 bases. The CDR3 consists of 15 residues. Germline loops: CDR1 LGHDT, CDR2 YNNKEL (reference sequence). Trimming cost V 2 bases and J 3 bases; bases outside gene matches: 3. CDR3 in DNA: TGTGCCAGCAGCCAATACAGGGGGCGAACAGATACGCAGTATGTT. Translated, it gives CASSQYRGRTDTQYV.

This clonotype was counted only a few times. The V gene is TRBV5-1, the J gene TRBJ2-1, with TRBD2 matching 13 bases. Germline trimming cut 4 bases from V and 3 bases from J; bases unmatched to any gene: 4. CDR1 SGHRS and CDR2 YFSETQ come from the germline V gene. CDR3 length: 16 amino acids. The CDR3 is CASSAGTSGVYNEQFF. CDR3 bases: TGCGCCAGCAGCGCCGGGACTAGCGGGGTCTACAATGAGCAGTTCTTC.

This clonotype has at least ten counts. An end of the junction does not agree with germline; a read error may underlie this. This chain links TRBV7-9 with TRBJ1-2; possibly TRBD1 for D (5 bases). This CDR3 has 12 residues. Germline V CDR1 and CDR2: SEHNR, FQNEAQ (reference sequence). Here the CDR3 reads CASSGTDPPPAW. The CDR3 region has the DNA TGTGCCAGCAGCGGGACGGACCCTCCGCCTGCCTGG.